Listed below are T cell receptor beta chains from one sample, sequenced in a study of blood T cell repertoires in COVID-19. This table comes from immunoSEQ multiplex PCR, and its TCRdb copy is limited to in-frame clones, with some not included. The sample records under 200,000 clones, more than 70% being singletons. The sample comprised PBMCs or T cells enriched from blood (not recorded which). The source of these receptors is a man in his forties with acute COVID-19. Each CDR3 is given with its conserved first and last residue. The D gene is left open where the match is weak. Size values are once, few and many counts, or a class for expanded clones, and some rows have none.

J	V	size	D	DNA	CDR3
TRBJ1-3	TRBV7-2	few	-	TGTGCCAGCAGTATACGGGGTGGAAACACCATATATTTT	CASSIRGGNTIYF
TRBJ1-3	TRBV28	-	-	TGTGCCAGCAGCCCCCGCGGGATGGGAAACACCATATATTTT	CASSPRGMGNTIYF
TRBJ2-5	TRBV11-2	-	-	TGTGCCAGCAGCTTAATAGGGGGACAAGAGACCCAGTACTTC	CASSLIGGQETQYF
TRBJ2-7	TRBV6-5	-	TRBD2	TGTGCCAGCAGACCCACTCTAGCGGGAGCAGGGGAGCAGTACTTC	CASRPTLAGAGEQYF
TRBJ1-1	TRBV3-1/TRBV3-2	-	-	TGTGCCAGCAGCCAAGTGGGGACGGCTACGGGGGCTGAAGCTTTCTTT	CASSQVGTATGAEAFF
TRBJ1-1	TRBV5-1	-	-	TGCGCCTCAATGGCGGGGTTTCTCATGAACACTGAAGCTTTCTTT	CASMAGFLMNTEAFF
TRBJ1-2	TRBV28	-	-	TGTGCCAGCAGACGGCGTGACACGCCTAACTATGGCTACACCTTC	CASRRRDTPNYGYTF
TRBJ2-3	TRBV19	-	-	TGTGCCAGTAGAGGGACATCCTCAGATACGCAGTATTTT	CASRGTSSDTQYF
TRBJ2-1	TRBV10-3	-	-	TGTGCCAGCAGTACCGGGACTCCCTCCTACAATGAGCAGTTCTTC	CASSTGTPSYNEQFF
TRBJ2-1	TRBV5-1	-	TRBD1	TGCGCCAGCGGATATAGGACAGGGGGCGATGAGCAGTTCTTC	CASGYRTGGDEQFF
TRBJ2-5	TRBV28	-	TRBD1	TGTGCCAGCAGTCGACAGGGGACAAAGGGGACCCAGTACTTC	CASSRQGTKGTQYF
TRBJ2-3	TRBV9	-	-	TGTGCCAGCAGCGTAGGAGCGGGTCCAGATACGCAGTATTTT	CASSVGAGPDTQYF
TRBJ2-7	TRBV4-1	many	TRBD2	TGCGCCAGCAGCCATCCGGGACTAGCGGGAGGGGGTGGATCCTACGAGCAGTACTTC	CASSHPGLAGGGGSYEQYF
TRBJ2-7	TRBV28	-	-	TGTGCCAGCAGTTTGAACATCTTGGGAGCCCCCTACGAGCAGTACTTC	CASSLNILGAPYEQYF
TRBJ1-3	TRBV7-2	-	-	TGTGCCAGCAGCTTAGGGCTCTCTGGAAACACCATATATTTT	CASSLGLSGNTIYF
TRBJ1-1	TRBV7-9	-	-	TGTGCCTCCATAAGGGGAACACAGAACACTGAAGCTTTCTTT	CASIRGTQNTEAFF
TRBJ2-7	TRBV5-1	-	-	TGCGCCAGCAGCTTCCAGGGAGGTGAGGGCGAGCAGTACTTC	CASSFQGGEGEQYF
TRBJ1-2	TRBV14	-	-	TGTGCCAGCAGCCAAAGGGACACCCTATCTGGCTACACCTTC	CASSQRDTLSGYTF
TRBJ2-1	TRBV28	-	TRBD2	TGTGCCAGCAGTTATCGACTAGCGGGTTCGGGGGAGCAGTTCTTC	CASSYRLAGSGEQFF
TRBJ2-5	TRBV7-3	few	-	TGTGCCAGCAGCTTACAGGGAGGCCAAGAGACCCAGTACTTC	CASSLQGGQETQYF
TRBJ2-3	TRBV5-4	-	-	TGTGCCAGCAGCACCTGGGGGCTCAGGGGCGGAGATACGCAGTATTTT	CASSTWGLRGGDTQYF
TRBJ2-5	TRBV11-1	-	TRBD1	TGTGCCAGCAGCTTCTGGACAGGCCTGCAAGAGACCCAGTACTTC	CASSFWTGLQETQYF
TRBJ2-3	TRBV27	-	TRBD2	TGTGCCAGCAGTTTGACTAGCGGGTACACAGATACGCAGTATTTT	CASSLTSGYTDTQYF
TRBJ2-3	TRBV30	-	-	TGTGCCTGGAGCGGCGCGGCAGATACGCAGTATTTT	CAWSGAADTQYF
TRBJ2-1	TRBV10-3	-	TRBD2	TGTGCCATCAGGTCTAGCGGGAGTGCCTACAATGAGCAGTTCTTC	CAIRSSGSAYNEQFF
TRBJ2-3	TRBV19	-	-	TGTGCCAGTAGTAGCCGGGCAGATACGCAGTATTTT	CASSSRADTQYF
TRBJ2-7	TRBV19	-	TRBD1	TGTGCCAGTAGTGATTGGACAGGGGGCCTCTACGAGCAGTACTTC	CASSDWTGGLYEQYF
TRBJ1-6	TRBV7-2	-	-	TGTGCCAGCAGCCTCACCGCATCAGCGAATTCACCCCTCCACTTT	CASSLTASANSPLHF
TRBJ1-1	TRBV2	few	-	TGTGCCAGCAGTGACAGGGGGAACACTGAAGCTTTCTTT	CASSDRGNTEAFF
TRBJ1-5	TRBV2	once	TRBD1	TGTGCCAGCAGTGAGACAGGGAGTGAGGGACAGCCCCAGCATTTT	CASSETGSEGQPQHF
TRBJ2-7	TRBV27	-	-	TGTGCCAGCCAGAAGCGGGTTGCCTACGAGCAGTACTTC	CASQKRVAYEQYF
TRBJ2-7	TRBV3-1/TRBV3-2	once	-	TGTGCCAGCAGCCAAGATCGTGACAGTTCCTACGAGCAGTACTTC	CASSQDRDSSYEQYF
TRBJ1-3	TRBV28	-	-	TGTGCCAGCAGTTTTGGTATCGGCAGGGCTGGAAACACCATATATTTT	CASSFGIGRAGNTIYF
TRBJ1-2	TRBV30	-	-	TGTGCCTGGGGTGGCCGGCGGGCCTATGGCTACACCTTC	CAWGGRRAYGYTF
TRBJ2-1	TRBV20-1	-	TRBD2	TGCAGTGCTAAGCCGGGACTAGTTCGGTTCTTC	CSAKPGLVRFF
TRBJ2-7	TRBV28	once	TRBD1	TGTGCCAGCAGTTTGGGACAGGGGTACGAGCAGTACTTC	CASSLGQGYEQYF
TRBJ1-4	TRBV28	-	-	TGTGCCAGCAGTTTATCCCACATGGCTGAAAAACTGTTTTTT	CASSLSHMAEKLFF
TRBJ2-6	TRBV27	-	-	TGTGCCAGCAGGCCGCGGCCCCCAGGGGTATTTGGGGCCAACGTCCTGACTTTC	CASRPRPPGVFGANVLTF
TRBJ1-2	TRBV24-1	-	-	TGTGCCACCTCCGCGGGTCGGGGCTACACCTTC	CATSAGRGYTF